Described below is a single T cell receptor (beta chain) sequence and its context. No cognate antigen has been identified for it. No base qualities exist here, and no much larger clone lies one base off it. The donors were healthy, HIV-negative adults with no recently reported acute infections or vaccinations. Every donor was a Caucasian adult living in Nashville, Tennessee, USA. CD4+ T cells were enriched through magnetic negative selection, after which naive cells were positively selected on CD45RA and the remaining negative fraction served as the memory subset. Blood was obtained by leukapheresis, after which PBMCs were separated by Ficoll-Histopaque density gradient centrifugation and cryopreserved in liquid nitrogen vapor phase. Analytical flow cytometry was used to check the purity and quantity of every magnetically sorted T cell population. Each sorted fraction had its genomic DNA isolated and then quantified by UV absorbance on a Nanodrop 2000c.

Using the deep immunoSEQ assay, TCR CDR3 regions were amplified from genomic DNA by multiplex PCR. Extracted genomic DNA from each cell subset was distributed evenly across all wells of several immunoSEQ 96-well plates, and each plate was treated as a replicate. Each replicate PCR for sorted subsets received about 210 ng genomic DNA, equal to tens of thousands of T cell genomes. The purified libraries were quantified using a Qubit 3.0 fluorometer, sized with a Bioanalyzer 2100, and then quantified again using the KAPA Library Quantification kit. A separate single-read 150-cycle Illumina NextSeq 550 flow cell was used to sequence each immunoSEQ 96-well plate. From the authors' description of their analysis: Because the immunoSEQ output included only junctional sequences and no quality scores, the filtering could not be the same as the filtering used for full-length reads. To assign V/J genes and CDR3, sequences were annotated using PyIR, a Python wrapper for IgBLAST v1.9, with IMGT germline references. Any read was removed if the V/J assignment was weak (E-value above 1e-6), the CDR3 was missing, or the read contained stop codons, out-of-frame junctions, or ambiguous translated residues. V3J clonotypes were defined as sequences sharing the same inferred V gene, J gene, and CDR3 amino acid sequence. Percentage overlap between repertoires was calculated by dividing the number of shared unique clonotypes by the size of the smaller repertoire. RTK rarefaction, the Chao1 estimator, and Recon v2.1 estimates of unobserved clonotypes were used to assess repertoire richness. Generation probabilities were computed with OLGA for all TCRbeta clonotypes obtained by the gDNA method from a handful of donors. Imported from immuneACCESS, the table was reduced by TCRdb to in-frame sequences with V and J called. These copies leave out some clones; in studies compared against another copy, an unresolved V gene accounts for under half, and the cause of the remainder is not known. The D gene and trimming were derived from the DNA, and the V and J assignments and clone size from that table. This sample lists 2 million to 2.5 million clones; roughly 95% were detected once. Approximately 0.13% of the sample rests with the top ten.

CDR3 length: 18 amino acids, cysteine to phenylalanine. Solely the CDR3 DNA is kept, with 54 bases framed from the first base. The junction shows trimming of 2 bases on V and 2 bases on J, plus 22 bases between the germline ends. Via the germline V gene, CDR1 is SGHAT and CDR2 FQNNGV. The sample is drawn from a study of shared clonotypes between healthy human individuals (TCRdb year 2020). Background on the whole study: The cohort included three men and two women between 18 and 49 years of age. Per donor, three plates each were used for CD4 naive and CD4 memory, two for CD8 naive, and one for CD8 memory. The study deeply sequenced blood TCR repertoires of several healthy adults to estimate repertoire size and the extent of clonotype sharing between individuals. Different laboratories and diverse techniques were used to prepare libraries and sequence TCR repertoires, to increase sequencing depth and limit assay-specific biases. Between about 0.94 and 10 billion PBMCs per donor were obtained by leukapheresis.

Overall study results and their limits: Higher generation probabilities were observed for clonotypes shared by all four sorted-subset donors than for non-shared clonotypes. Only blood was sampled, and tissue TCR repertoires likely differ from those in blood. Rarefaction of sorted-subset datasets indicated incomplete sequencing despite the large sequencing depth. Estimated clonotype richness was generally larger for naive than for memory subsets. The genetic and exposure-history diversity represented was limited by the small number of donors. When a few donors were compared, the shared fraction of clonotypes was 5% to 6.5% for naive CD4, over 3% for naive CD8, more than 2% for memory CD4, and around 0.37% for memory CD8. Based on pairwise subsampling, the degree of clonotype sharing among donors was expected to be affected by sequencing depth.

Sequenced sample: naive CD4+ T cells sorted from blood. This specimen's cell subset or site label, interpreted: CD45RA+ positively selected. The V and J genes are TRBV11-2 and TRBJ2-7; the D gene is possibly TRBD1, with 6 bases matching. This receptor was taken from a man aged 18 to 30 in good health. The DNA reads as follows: TGTGCCAGCAGCTTAACCCAAAATTGGGGGCCCTCAGCCTACGAGCAGTACTTC. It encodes CASSLTQNWGPSAYEQYF.